The entry below gives a single TCR beta chain sequence along with its context. Its target is unknown. Looked up from germline, CDR1 is SGHRS and CDR2 is YFSETQ. The length of the CDR3 is 13 residues. The ends were cut back, 2 bases at V and 1 base at J, with 7 bases in the middle. Naive-designated CD8 cells lacked CD45RO, were positively enriched for CCR7, and omitted terminally differentiated effector memory CD45RA+ cells. This record belongs to a study of shared clonotypes between healthy human individuals. Study context: There were three CD4 naive, three CD4 memory, two CD8 naive and one CD8 memory plates per donor. Study-wide results and limits: Rarefaction analysis demonstrated incomplete sorted-subset sequencing notwithstanding large depth. Naive CD4 clonotype sharing across several donors was approximately 5%.

Profiled with immunoSEQ multiplex PCR; TCRdb holds only in-frame clones, not every one. The data contain around 700,000 clones, 92% of them seen just once; the ten biggest clones take up nearly 25%. This receptor was taken from a man under 40 in good health. The sequencing input was naive CD8+ T cells sorted from blood. This chain links TRBV5-1 with TRBJ2-7; no reliable D call. CDR3 bases: TGCGCCAGCAGCTTTGCTCCTTCCTACGAGCAGTACTTC. It yields the protein CASSFAPSYEQYF. The complete variable domain, with remaining parts taken from reference TRBV5-1 and TRBJ2-7, reads KAGVTQTPRYLIKTRGQQVTLSCSPISGHRSVSWYQQTPGQGLQFLFEYFSETQRNKGNFPGRFSGRQFSNSRSEMNVSTLELGDSALYLCASSFAPSYEQYFGPGTRLTVT.